Listed below are T cell receptor beta chains from one sample, sequenced in a study of shared clonotypes between healthy human individuals. The table came from immunoSEQ multiplex PCR; TCRdb's copy has only in-frame clones and leaves some out. Of 2 million to 2.5 million clones listed, over 85% are singletons. Source material: naive CD8+ T cells sorted from blood. The receptors were gathered from a man aged 18 to 30 in good health. Each CDR3 is given with its conserved first and last residue. Each record gives: D gene, J gene, clone size, V gene, CDR3 protein, CDR3 DNA. D genes are given only for firm matches. Clone size is shown for a subset of rows, as once, few, many or a class of expanded clone.

>-|TRBJ2-3|-|TRBV28
CASSISTDTQYF
TGTGCCAGCAGCATAAGCACAGATACGCAGTATTTT
>-|TRBJ2-3|-|TRBV10-1
CASSEDNGAGTQYF
TGCGCCAGCAGTGAAGACAATGGGGCTGGTACGCAGTATTTT
>-|TRBJ2-7|-|TRBV7-9
CASSPDLIYEQYF
TGTGCCAGCAGCCCTGACCTGATTTACGAGCAGTACTTC
>-|TRBJ1-4|-|TRBV27
CASSLRGFNEKLFF
TGTGCCAGCAGTTTAAGAGGCTTCAATGAAAAACTGTTTTTT
>-|TRBJ2-1|-|TRBV5-1
CASSGGFNEQFF
TGCGCCAGCAGCGGGGGGTTCAATGAGCAGTTCTTC
>TRBD1|TRBJ2-7|-|TRBV14
CASSRWTGDEQYF
TGTGCCAGCAGCCGCTGGACAGGGGACGAGCAGTACTTC
>-|TRBJ2-1|once|TRBV5-1
CASSLGGYSNYNEQFF
TGCGCCAGCAGCTTGGGGGGCTACTCCAACTACAATGAGCAGTTCTTC
>-|TRBJ2-1|once|TRBV6-1
CASSELGDASSYNEQFF
TGTGCCAGCAGTGAATTGGGGGACGCGAGCTCCTACAATGAGCAGTTCTTC
>-|TRBJ2-7|-|TRBV4-3
CASSQVVKDTYEQYF
TGCGCCAGCAGCCAAGTAGTTAAAGATACCTACGAGCAGTACTTC
>TRBD1|TRBJ1-1|-|TRBV5-1
CASSEGTVNTEAFF
TGCGCCAGCAGCGAGGGGACAGTGAACACTGAAGCTTTCTTT
>TRBD1|TRBJ1-4|-|TRBV7-8
CASSLGDSNEKLFF
TGTGCCAGCAGCTTAGGGGACAGTAATGAAAAACTGTTTTTT
>TRBD1|TRBJ2-1|-|TRBV9
CASSVGTGNNEQFF
TGTGCCAGCAGCGTAGGGACAGGGAACAATGAGCAGTTCTTC
>-|TRBJ2-1|-|TRBV30
CAWSGGGEQFF
TGTGCCTGGAGTGGGGGCGGTGAGCAGTTCTTC
>TRBD2|TRBJ2-5|-|TRBV6-5
CASSYSMGGIETQYF
TGTGCCAGCAGTTACTCGATGGGAGGGATAGAGACCCAGTACTTC
>-|TRBJ2-3|-|TRBV7-6
CASSFAVQGPDTQYF
TGTGCCAGCAGCTTCGCGGTCCAGGGGCCAGATACGCAGTATTTT
>TRBD2|TRBJ2-7|-|TRBV13
CASSQRLAGQTSYEQYF
TGTGCCAGCAGCCAGAGACTAGCGGGGCAGACCTCCTACGAGCAGTACTTC
>-|TRBJ2-5|-|TRBV2
CASSEARVETQYF
TGTGCCAGCAGTGAAGCGCGAGTGGAGACCCAGTACTTC
>-|TRBJ2-7|-|TRBV6-1
CASREGLNRDYEQYF
TGTGCCAGCAGGGAAGGCCTTAACAGGGACTACGAGCAGTACTTC
>TRBD2|TRBJ2-7|-|TRBV9
CASSVAASGNYEQYF
TGTGCCAGCAGCGTAGCTGCTAGCGGGAACTACGAGCAGTACTTC
>-|TRBJ2-3|-|TRBV9
CASSVVSTDTQYF
TGTGCCAGCAGCGTAGTTTCGACAGATACGCAGTATTTT
>-|TRBJ2-7|-|TRBV15
CATSREEQASYEQYF
TGTGCCACCAGCAGAGAAGAACAGGCCTCCTACGAGCAGTACTTC
>TRBD1|TRBJ1-1|-|TRBV6-1
CASSDPVGTGANTEAFF
TGTGCCAGCAGTGATCCGGTAGGGACAGGCGCTAACACTGAAGCTTTCTTT
>-|TRBJ2-5|-|TRBV11-2
CASSLGGGRGGETQYF
TGTGCCAGCAGCTTAGGAGGCGGGAGAGGGGGAGAGACCCAGTACTTC
>-|TRBJ2-7|-|TRBV20-1
CSALQGYEQYF
TGCAGTGCTCTACAGGGCTACGAGCAGTACTTC
>-|TRBJ2-7|-|TRBV9
CASSVGSGGQYF
TGTGCCAGCAGCGTAGGGTCCGGGGGTCAGTACTTC
>-|TRBJ2-7|-|TRBV27
CASSLTHRTLEQYF
TGTGCCAGCAGTTTAACCCACCGGACGCTCGAGCAGTACTTC
>-|TRBJ2-4|once|TRBV7-9
CASSETSDHLEYF
TGTGCCAGCAGCGAAACATCGGACCACCTCGAGTACTTC
>TRBD2|TRBJ2-5|-|TRBV11-2
CASSPGGARWETQYF
TGTGCCAGCAGCCCGGGGGGGGCCAGATGGGAGACCCAGTACTTC
>-|TRBJ1-1|-|TRBV6-1
CASSVDRTNTEAFF
TGTGCCAGCAGTGTCGACAGGACGAACACTGAAGCTTTCTTT
>-|TRBJ2-7|-|TRBV19
CASSFTDLYSYEQYF
TGTGCCAGTAGTTTCACCGACTTGTACTCCTACGAGCAGTACTTC
>TRBD1|TRBJ2-7|-|TRBV29-1
CSVVLIGTGGYEQYF
TGCAGCGTTGTACTAATCGGGACAGGGGGCTACGAGCAGTACTTC
>-|TRBJ2-3|few|TRBV7-8
CASSAPGAVADTQYF
TGTGCCAGCAGTGCGCCGGGGGCCGTTGCAGATACGCAGTATTTT
>TRBD1|TRBJ2-5|-|TRBV29-1
CSVQGSEETQYF
TGCAGCGTACAGGGGTCCGAAGAGACCCAGTACTTC
>TRBD2|TRBJ2-1|-|TRBV5-1
CASSSGLAGSSYNEQFF
TGCGCCAGCAGCTCTGGACTAGCGGGAAGCTCCTACAATGAGCAGTTCTTC
>TRBD2|TRBJ2-7|-|TRBV10-2
CASEQREGSYEQYF
TGCGCCAGCGAGCAGCGGGAAGGCTCCTACGAGCAGTACTTC
>-|TRBJ2-5|-|TRBV9
CASSVGGSLPTQYF
TGTGCCAGCAGCGTCGGCGGGTCCCTCCCAACCCAGTACTTC
>-|TRBJ1-4|-|TRBV19
CASSMGTDYTTNEKLFF
TGTGCCAGTAGTATGGGGACCGACTATACAACTAATGAAAAACTGTTTTTT
>-|TRBJ1-2|-|TRBV2
CASSEFGQIPHGYTF
TGTGCCAGTAGTGAATTTGGACAGATTCCTCATGGCTACACCTTC
>TRBD2|TRBJ2-1|-|TRBV10-1
CASSQRESYNEQFF
TGCGCCAGCAGTCAGCGGGAGTCGTACAATGAGCAGTTCTTC